Here is one TCR beta chain with its context. The entry originates in a study of CD8 T cells in Susac syndrome. About 0.5 to 1 ug RNA was reverse transcribed with random hexamers. immunoSEQ multiplex PCR amplified TCR beta CDR3 across 54 Vbeta, 13 Jbeta. TCRdb ran MiXCR on the immunoSEQ multiplex PCR reads and lists one entry per CDR3 protein. The profile shows some 130,000 distinct CDR3 sequences, under 95% of them singletons. V shed 4 bases and J 5 bases; nucleotides not matched to a gene: 7. Looked up from germline, CDR1 is LGHNA and CDR2 is YSLEER. This CDR3 has 15 residues. In blood CD8+ and CD4+ T cells, TCR beta underwent sequencing.

This chain connects TRBV4-3 to TRBJ2-1, with 8 positions matching TRBD2. This clonotype was obtained from a human donor with multiple sclerosis. Sequencing was done on a sample of CD8+ T cells from PBMCs. CDR3 region: CASSRLTSEDNEQFF. As DNA, the CDR3 is TGCGCCAGCAGCCGCCTGACTAGCGAAGACAATGAGCAGTTCTTC.